This TCR beta chain was observed in a study of blood T cell repertoires in COVID-19 (dated by TCRdb to the early 2020s). General notes on the study: Collaborator samples came from the United States, Italy and Spain and covered acute and convalescent phases of COVID-19. The prospective study material was composed of cDNA or gDNA derived from T cells, B-cell-depleted T cells, or PBMCs. Subjects who had been exposed to COVID-19, were actively infected with it, or had recovered from it provided the deeply sampled blood TCRbeta repertoires that made up the dataset. The repertoires were released in a freely available public database intended as a resource for research on the immune response to SARS-CoV-2. Samples came from the ongoing ImmuneRACE study (first 160 participants) plus 1,254 subjects from 6 global collaborators. A de-identified subject ID, COVID-19 status, age in years and sex were almost always included in the sample metadata. Where HLA class I and class II types were available, the types were taken from metadata supplied by the sample provider, not from assay-based typing.

From the germline V gene (reference sequence), CDR1 is SEHNR and CDR2 is FQNEAQ. V was cut back by 10 bases and J by 1 base, leaving a gap of 11 bases between them. Taken from cysteine to phenylalanine, the CDR3 has 13 residues. Just CDR3 DNA is preserved here, 39 bases in frame from base 1. Turning to this clone: The specificity of this receptor is unknown. No quality values exist for individual bases; no much larger clone is one base distant.

A second Seattle source provided samples from volunteer blood donors who had recovered from COVID-19. Whole blood was collected in K2EDTA tubes by collaborating institutions according to the institutions' own protocols. Collaborator samples were shipped for TCRbeta analysis as frozen whole blood, isolated PBMCs, or DNA extracted from either sample type. General study outcomes and caveats: The amount of clinical and demographic metadata varied by source and participant and was provided uncurated.

The immunoSEQ Assay, a bias-controlled multiplex PCR, was used to amplify TCRbeta CDR3 regions from genomic DNA. The original pipeline was this. The number of nucleated cells in each sample was estimated by amplification of reference gene primers within the assay. To quantify the absolute abundance of each unique TCRbeta CDR3 rearrangement, sequence reads were collapsed and filtered. Productive Simpson clonality was computed per sample as the square root of Simpson's diversity index over productive rearrangements. The clones in this table, taken by TCRdb from immuneACCESS, are in-frame only. Not every clone is retained; where verified, under half of the shortfall comes from an unresolved V gene, and the cause of the rest is unknown. The V and J calls and clone size come from that table; D and trimming were worked out from the DNA. The sample has some 200,000 clones on record, around 84% of them singletons. Approximately 1.3% of the sample is held by the ten biggest clonotypes.

The chain uses TRBV7-9 and TRBJ1-5; the D gene cannot be resolved reliably. This clonotype was obtained from a woman aged 40 to 50 who had recovered from COVID-19. The sequenced sample was peripheral blood. DNA sequence: TGTGCCACCACGCTCCTAAGCAATCAGCCCCAGCATTTT. It codes for CATTLLSNQPQHF.